The 29 T cell receptor beta chains below come from one sample, sequenced in a study of blood T cell repertoires in COVID-19 (TCRdb year 2020). Library creation used the immunoSEQ multiplex PCR assay. As stored in TCRdb, this immuneACCESS dataset retains in-frame rearrangements with V and J assigned. A fraction of the clones does not appear; measured against another copy, unresolved V genes explain less than half of the discrepancy, and the remainder lacks a known reason. This sample is represented by some 250,000 clones; over 70% of them were singletons. About 3% of the sample is in the top ten clones. Sequencing used peripheral blood. Source of these receptors: a woman of 80 years or more with acute or convalescent COVID-19.

A word on this clone: This sequence may be a read error, since a much larger clone differs from it by one base. This chain joins TRBV6-5 and TRBJ1-1; 10 bases line up with TRBD1. Unmatched junction bases numbered 4, after V lost 6 bases and J lost 3 bases. Looked up from germline, CDR1 is MNHEY and CDR2 is SVGAGI. This CDR3 has 14 amino acids. CDR3 coding DNA: TGTGCCAGCAGCCGACAGGGGGCGGACACTGAAGCTTTCTTT. Protein product: CASSRQGADTEAFF.

This chain uses TRBV4-3 with TRBJ2-4; 12 bases map to TRBD1. V lost 1 base to trimming and J lost 8 bases; unmatched junction nucleotides: 9. The CDR3 is made up of 17 amino acids. CDR1 is LGHNA and CDR2 is YSLEER in the germline V gene. The CDR3 DNA follows: TGCGCCAGCAGCCAAGGTCTGGGACAGGGGGCGCGGGACATTCAGTACTTC. Its translation is CASSQGLGQGARDIQYF.

This chain uses TRBV6-5 with TRBJ1-2; D is perhaps TRBD1 (6 bases). This CDR3 has 13 residues. V shed 6 bases and J shed 8 bases, with 16 bases lying between them. Germline CDR1 reads MNHEY; CDR2 reads SVGAGI. For the CDR3, the DNA is TGTGCCAGCAGCGCCGGGACACCAGCGGGCTACACCTTC. Protein product: CASSAGTPAGYTF.

V is TRBV4-2 and J is TRBJ1-2, with D possibly TRBD1 on 6 matching bases. The CDR3 has 16 amino acids. V was shortened by 4 bases and J by 4 bases, with 19 bases between the two germline ends. Germline CDR1 is LGHNA and CDR2 is YNFKEQ. In nucleotides, the CDR3 is TGTGCCAGCAGCCCAGGTGACAGGCGCTCATTCTATGGCTACACCTTC. This translates into CASSPGDRRSFYGYTF.

The table lists this clone with many counts. This sequence joins TRBV6-5 and TRBJ2-7, with 7 nucleotides matching TRBD1. Germline CDR1 and CDR2: MNHEY and SVGAGI. Trimming cost V 6 bases and J 4 bases; bases outside gene matches: 6. CDR3 size: 13 residues. CDR3: CASRRQGGYEQYF. The DNA for the CDR3 is TGTGCCAGCAGAAGACAGGGTGGTTACGAGCAGTACTTC.

The chain has TRBV4-1 and TRBJ2-1; 14 bases line up with TRBD2. Germline V CDR1 and CDR2: MGHRA, YSYEKL. Unmatched junction bases numbered 7, after V lost 1 base and J lost 8 bases. This CDR3 has 17 amino acids. CDR3 protein: CASSQVLTSGGADEQFF. CDR3 nucleotides: TGCGCCAGCAGCCAAGTACTGACTAGCGGGGGGGCCGATGAGCAGTTCTTC.

This clone appeared a single time. The chain couples TRBV4-3 to TRBJ1-6; D possibly corresponds to TRBD1 (5 bases). V lost 0 bases, J lost 10 bases, and 13 bases lay in between. This CDR3 is built from 15 residues. Germline values: CDR1 LGHNA, CDR2 YSLEER. CDR3 in DNA: TGCGCCAGCAGCCAAGATCCCCGGACACCGTCACCCCTCCACTTT. This translates into CASSQDPRTPSPLHF.

The J gene is TRBJ2-1, the V gene TRBV19; weak D call: TRBD2 (6 bases). V was shortened by 5 bases and J by 14 bases, with 19 bases between the two germline ends. The CDR3 loop spans 13 amino acids. Germline V gene data show CDR1 as LNHDA and CDR2 as SQIVND (reference sequence). The CDR3 sequence: CASSFSRLDRKFF. For the CDR3, the DNA is TGTGCCAGTAGTTTCTCGAGACTAGACAGAAAGTTCTTC.

This chain connects TRBV11-2 to TRBJ2-7, with 11 positions matching TRBD2. Per the germline V gene, CDR1 is SGHAT and CDR2 is FQNNGV. The J segment lost 2 bases and the V segment lost 1 base, leaving 1 base of the junction unmatched. CDR3 length: 15 amino acids. CDR3 coding DNA: TGTGCCAGCAGCTTAGCGACTAGCGGGGCCTACGAGCAGTACTTC. Encoded protein: CASSLATSGAYEQYF.

The CDR3 coding sequence is TGTGCCACCAGCAGAGGTGGGACAGGGAGCGAAAAACTGTTTTTT. Residues: CATSRGGTGSEKLFF. The J gene is TRBJ1-4, the V gene TRBV15, with TRBD1 matching 9 bases. Trimming removed 1 base from V and 8 bases from J; junction bases left unmatched: 5. This CDR3 contains 15 residues. Germline V gene lookup returns CDR1 LNHNV and CDR2 YYDKDF (reference sequence).

In its sample, this clone was seen a few times. The chain uses TRBV5-5 and TRBJ2-1; 9 bases are shared with TRBD1. V gave up 4 bases and J gave up 6 bases; unmatched junction bases: 8. The germline V gene encodes CDR1 SGHKS and CDR2 YYEKEE (reference sequence). CDR3 length equals 15 residues. This CDR3 is CASSLRTGVFNEQFF. The CDR3 nucleotides are TGTGCCAGCAGCCTGCGGACAGGGGTTTTCAATGAGCAGTTCTTC.

On this clone itself: Other DNA variants within this sample encode the same CDR3. The rearrangement uses TRBV18 and TRBJ1-1; D gene uncertain. The CDR3 runs 13 residues. Germline CDR1 is KGHSH and CDR2 is LQKENI. Between the trimmed V and J ends, which lost 2 bases and 0 bases, there was a span of 4 bases. CDR3 sequence: CASSPSMNTEAFF. The DNA for the CDR3 is TGTGCCAGCTCACCAAGCATGAACACTGAAGCTTTCTTT.

This CDR3 reads CASSPSDYGYTF. The CDR3 region has the DNA TGTGCCAGCAGTCCTTCTGACTATGGCTACACCTTC. The chain couples TRBV6-6 to TRBJ1-2; no reliable D call. Germline V gives CDR1 MNHNY, CDR2 SVGAGI (reference sequence). The length of the CDR3 is 12 residues. V lost 5 bases and J lost 3, with 7 bases in between.

The chain carries TRBV6-1 and TRBJ1-5; a weak D match, TRBD1 (5 bases). This CDR3 comprises 16 residues. Germline V gene data show CDR1 as MNHNS and CDR2 as SASEGT. Deletions cut 4 bases from V and 2 bases from J, with 15 bases between. The CDR3 sequence: CASSGGWTKGNQPQHF. In DNA form, the CDR3 reads TGTGCCAGCAGTGGAGGTTGGACAAAGGGCAATCAGCCCCAGCATTTT.

This clone was found once. The same CDR3 arises from other DNA sequences in this sample as well. The V call is TRBV18, the J call TRBJ2-3; TRBD2 aligns across 10 bases. The trim removed 4 bases at V and 3 bases at J, leaving 4 bases unmatched. Germline V gene lookup returns CDR1 KGHSH and CDR2 LQKENI. The CDR3 has 15 residues. CDR3 region: CASSRPGLATDTQYF. CDR3 coding DNA: TGTGCCAGCTCACGGCCGGGACTAGCGACAGATACGCAGTATTTT.

In its sample, this clone was seen once. The chain couples TRBV4-1 to TRBJ2-7; the match to TRBD2 covers 7 bases. V trimming: 0 bases; J trimming: 2 bases; junction bases outside the gene matches: 7. Germline V gives CDR1 MGHRA, CDR2 YSYEKL. CDR3 size: 16 residues. CDR3 residues: CASSQETLANTYEQYF. The CDR3 DNA is TGCGCCAGCAGCCAAGAAACACTAGCGAATACCTACGAGCAGTACTTC.

The chain's CDR3 is CASSYSNQGESPLHF. Here the CDR3 DNA reads TGTGCCAGCAGTTACTCGAATCAGGGTGAATCACCCCTCCACTTT. The chain recombines TRBV6-5 with TRBJ1-6; tentatively, D is TRBD1 (5 bases). The CDR3 has 15 residues. The germline gives CDR1 MNHEY, CDR2 SVGAGI. Trimming shortened V by 0 bases and J by 10 bases, and 13 bases separated the two germline ends.

The rearrangement links TRBV29-1 to TRBJ2-1; TRBD2 aligns across 7 bases. CDR1 and CDR2 (germline): SQVTM, ANQGSEA. The J segment lost 1 base and the V segment lost 4 bases, leaving 10 bases of the junction unmatched. The CDR3 contains 16 residues. The CDR3 here is CSVGASGFTSYNEQFF. The CDR3 nucleotides are TGCAGCGTTGGGGCTAGCGGCTTCACTTCCTACAATGAGCAGTTCTTC.

The chain recombines TRBV14 with TRBJ1-2; a possible D gene is TRBD1 (5 bases). The germline V gene has CDR1 SGHDN and CDR2 FVKESK. This CDR3 spans 13 amino acids. V was shortened by 0 bases and J by 5 bases, with 7 bases between the two germline ends. The DNA of the CDR3 is TGTGCCAGCAGCCAAGATGGGGCTTATGGCTACACCTTC. It specifies CASSQDGAYGYTF.

V usage is TRBV7-2 and J usage is TRBJ1-1, with D unresolved. Trimming stripped 3 bases from V and 4 bases from J, with 9 bases between. Germline V CDR1 and CDR2: SGHTA, FQGNSA. CDR3 length equals 13 residues. CDR3 amino acids: CASSLGGVTEAFF. The CDR3 DNA follows: TGTGCCAGCAGCTTGGGCGGGGTCACTGAAGCTTTCTTT.

The chain has TRBV3-1 (or the pseudogene TRBV3-2) and TRBJ2-5; 9 nucleotides match TRBD2. The length of the CDR3 is 16 residues. V trimming: 4 bases; J trimming: 5 bases; junction bases outside the gene matches: 11. The germline V gene has CDR1 LGHDT and CDR2 YNNKEL (reference sequence). The CDR3 protein is CASSLRGGSGGETQYF. The CDR3 nucleotides are TGTGCCAGCAGCCTCCGGGGCGGGAGCGGGGGGGAGACCCAGTACTTC.

This chain joins TRBV7-3 and TRBJ2-2; D remains ambiguous. Germline values: CDR1 SGHTA, CDR2 FQGTGA. The ends were cut back, 0 bases at V and 7 bases at J, with 6 bases in the middle. The CDR3 sequence is 13 residues long. The CDR3 nucleotides are TGTGCCAGCAGCTTAACGCGAAACGGGGAGCTGTTTTTT. This translates into CASSLTRNGELFF.

CDR3 DNA sequence: TGTGCCAGCAGCTTATTTGGGAGGTTATCTTACAATGAGCAGTTCTTC. It translates to CASSLFGRLSYNEQFF. J is TRBJ2-1 and V is TRBV7-9; possibly TRBD2 for D (6 bases). CDR1 and CDR2 from the germline V gene are SEHNR and FQNEAQ (reference sequence). V shed 2 bases and J shed 4 bases, with 15 bases lying between them. The CDR3 totals 16 residues.

The chain combines TRBV7-9 with TRBJ2-3, with D possibly being TRBD2 (5 bases). CDR1 SEHNR and CDR2 FQNEAQ come from the germline V gene (reference sequence). V shed 5 bases and J shed 5 bases, with 17 bases lying between them. The CDR3 runs to 15 residues. CDR3 sequence: CASSRVDGLRDTQYF. The CDR3 DNA is TGTGCCAGCAGCAGAGTGGACGGACTCAGAGATACGCAGTATTTT.

The rearrangement joins TRBV5-1 to TRBJ2-7, with 13 bases fitting TRBD2. Losses at the gene ends were 0 bases for V and 7 bases for J; bases not matched to a gene: 7. The CDR3 extends over 16 amino acids. CDR1 is SGHRS, CDR2 YFSETQ, per germline. The CDR3 loop is CASSLELAGGPREQYF. The CDR3 DNA reads as TGCGCCAGCAGCTTGGAACTAGCGGGAGGGCCGAGGGAGCAGTACTTC.

This clone was observed a few times. V and J are TRBV5-1 and TRBJ1-3; 7 nucleotides agree with TRBD1. The CDR3 is 16 amino acids. The germline CDR1 and CDR2 sequences are SGHRS and YFSETQ. V shed 0 bases, J shed 3 bases, and the junction held 6 bases outside the gene matches. CDR3 in DNA: TGCGCCAGCAGCTTGGCCGGACAGGAGTATGGAAACACCATATATTTT. Protein sequence: CASSLAGQEYGNTIYF.

This chain joins TRBV12-3 or TRBV12-4 and TRBJ1-5, with D unclear. CDR3 length: 12 residues. V lost 2 bases, J lost 4 bases, and 3 bases lay in between. For the CDR3, the DNA is TGTGCCAGCAGTTTACCAAATCAGCCCCAGCATTTT. Translation gives CASSLPNQPQHF.

Notes on this clone: A read error is possible here, since a much larger clone lies one base away. This same CDR3 is encoded by further DNA sequences in the sample. J is TRBJ1-1 and V is TRBV12-3 or TRBV12-4; TRBD1 is a possible D gene (5 bases). V lost 6 bases to trimming and J lost 1 base, with 9 bases between them. There are 13 residues in the CDR3. This CDR3 is CASSSTGNTEAFF. In DNA form, the CDR3 reads TGTGCCAGCAGCTCCACAGGGAACACTGAAGCTTTCTTT.

V usage is TRBV5-6 and J usage is TRBJ2-7; TRBD1 aligns across 7 bases. The germline gives CDR1 SGHDT, CDR2 YYEEEE. Germline trimming cut 2 bases from V and 2 bases from J; bases unmatched to any gene: 4. The CDR3 contains 14 residues. Written as DNA, the CDR3 is TGTGCCAGCAGCTTTTGGGGACAGACCTACGAGCAGTACTTC. Amino acids: CASSFWGQTYEQYF. The entire variable domain, with the rest obtained from reference TRBV5-6 and TRBJ2-7, is as follows: DAGVTQSPTHLIKTRGQQVTLRCSPKSGHDTVSWYQQALGQGPQFIFQYYEEEERQRGNFPDRFSGHQFPNYSSELNVNALLLGDSALYLCASSFWGQTYEQYFGPGTRLTVT.